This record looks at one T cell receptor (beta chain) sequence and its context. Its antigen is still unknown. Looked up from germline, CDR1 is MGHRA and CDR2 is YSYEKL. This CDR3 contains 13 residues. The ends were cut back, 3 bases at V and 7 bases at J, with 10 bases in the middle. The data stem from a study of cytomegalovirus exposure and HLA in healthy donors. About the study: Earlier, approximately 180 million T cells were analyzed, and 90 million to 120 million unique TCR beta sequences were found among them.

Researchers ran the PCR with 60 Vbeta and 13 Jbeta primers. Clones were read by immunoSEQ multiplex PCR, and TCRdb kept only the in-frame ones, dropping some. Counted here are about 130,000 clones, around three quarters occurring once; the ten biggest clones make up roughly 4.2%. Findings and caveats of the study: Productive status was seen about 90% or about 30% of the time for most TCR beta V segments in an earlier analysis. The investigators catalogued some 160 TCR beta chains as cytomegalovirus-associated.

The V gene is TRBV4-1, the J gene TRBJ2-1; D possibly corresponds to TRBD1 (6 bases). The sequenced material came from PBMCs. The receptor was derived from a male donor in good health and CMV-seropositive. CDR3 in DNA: TGCGCCAGCAGCCAGGGCCAGGGGAATGAGCAGTTCTTC. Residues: CASSQGQGNEQFF.